This is a list of T cell receptor beta chains from one sample in a study of cytomegalovirus exposure and HLA in healthy donors. The protocol was immunoSEQ multiplex PCR, while the TCRdb copy is restricted to in-frame clones and leaves out a portion. The sample records roughly 120,000 clones, 77% being singletons. The specimen was PBMCs. The receptor set was obtained from a middle-aged woman in good health and CMV-seropositive. The CDR3 runs from the conserved cysteine through the conserved F or W. A D gene is named only where the DNA matches it firmly. Clone size is not always given. Where it is, it says once, few, many or a class for expanded clones.

j_call d_call v_call clone_size cdr3_aa cdr3_nt
TRBJ2-1 TRBD2 TRBV2 . CASSERAGGTGEQFF TGTGCCAGCAGTGAAAGAGCGGGAGGGACCGGTGAGCAGTTCTTC
TRBJ2-7 . TRBV30 . CASRGGGRTYEQYF TGTGCCTCCCGAGGGGGCGGGAGGACTTACGAGCAGTACTTC
TRBJ2-5 TRBD1 TRBV7-8 . CASSRTPGQMSWETQYF TGTGCCAGCAGCCGAACACCGGGACAGATGTCTTGGGAGACCCAGTACTTC
TRBJ2-6 . TRBV5-4 . CASSLSGVRANVLTF TGTGCCAGCAGCTTATCAGGGGTGAGGGCCAACGTCCTGACTTTC
TRBJ2-7 TRBD1 TRBV6-5 . CASSYLPGQSYEQYF TGTGCCAGCAGTTACCTCCCGGGACAGAGCTACGAGCAGTACTTC
TRBJ1-2 TRBD1 TRBV2 . CASSEVLGGQTFF TGTGCCAGCAGTGAAGTCCTGGGGGGACAGACCTTCTTC
TRBJ1-2 TRBD1 TRBV5-6 . CASSLTTGAAQGYTF TGTGCCAGCAGCTTAACGACAGGGGCCGCGCAGGGCTACACCTTC
TRBJ2-3 . TRBV7-9 . CAGAQATSLTQYF TGTGCAGGGGCACAGGCGACTTCTCTTACGCAGTATTTT
TRBJ2-5 TRBD1 TRBV28 . CASRGTGQGEQYF TGTGCCAGCAGGGGGACAGGGCAGGGGGAGCAGTACTTC
TRBJ2-7 TRBD1 TRBV20-1 few CSAHRGYEQYF TGCAGTGCACACAGGGGCTACGAGCAGTACTTC
TRBJ1-2 TRBD1 TRBV10-3 . CAISEFGTGLNYGYTF TGTGCCATCAGTGAGTTTGGGACAGGGCTTAACTATGGCTACACCTTC
TRBJ2-2 . TRBV7-3 . CASSVANTGELFF TGTGCCAGCAGCGTAGCGAACACCGGGGAGCTGTTTTTT
TRBJ2-7 TRBD2 TRBV11-2 . CASSFPTTGLAFYEQYF TGTGCCAGCAGCTTCCCGACGACGGGACTAGCGTTCTACGAGCAGTACTTC
TRBJ2-5 TRBD2 TRBV19 . CASRRAGGETQYF TGTGCTAGTAGGCGCGCGGGAGGCGAGACCCAGTACTTC
TRBJ2-1 . TRBV29-1 . CSVEDPSVYNEQFF TGCAGCGTTGAAGATCCCTCCGTTTACAATGAGCAGTTCTTC
TRBJ1-1 . TRBV18 . CASSPGQPRDTEAFF TGTGCCAGCTCACCCGGACAGCCCAGAGACACTGAAGCTTTCTTT
TRBJ2-5 TRBD2 TRBV15 . CATSEGLAEETQYF TGTGCCACCAGCGAGGGACTAGCGGAAGAGACCCAGTACTTC
TRBJ2-3 . TRBV5-1 . CASSLALSQGPDTQYF TGCGCCAGCAGCTTGGCCCTCTCTCAGGGGCCAGATACGCAGTATTTT
TRBJ2-3 . TRBV5-4 . CASSQRLGSIADTQYF TGTGCCAGCAGCCAAAGACTAGGGTCAATAGCAGATACGCAGTATTTT
TRBJ2-7 . TRBV5-6 . CASSPPGSSYEQYF TGTGCCAGCAGTCCGCCCGGGTCCTCCTACGAGCAGTACTTC
TRBJ1-1 TRBD1 TRBV28 once CATHNSGTGGLTEAFF TGTGCCACCCACAATTCCGGGACAGGGGGCCTCACTGAAGCTTTCTTT
TRBJ2-1 TRBD1 TRBV7-9 . CASSLVTGGSGEQFF TGTGCCAGCAGCTTAGTGACAGGGGGGAGTGGGGAGCAGTTCTTC
TRBJ1-3 . TRBV4-1 . CASSSYSGPSSGNTIYF TGCGCCAGCAGCTCCTACTCAGGGCCGAGCTCTGGAAACACCATATATTTT
TRBJ2-3 . TRBV28 . CASSLVLDPDTQYF TGTGCCAGCTCACTGGTACTAGACCCAGATACGCAGTATTTT
TRBJ2-7 . TRBV30 . CAWSKGAIYEQYF TGTGCCTGGAGTAAAGGGGCGATCTACGAGCAGTACTTC
TRBJ1-1 . TRBV19 once CASSIGKGDTEAFF TGTGCCAGTAGTATAGGAAAGGGAGACACTGAAGCTTTCTTT
TRBJ1-2 . TRBV27 . CASSPGNTGSGYTF TGTGCCAGCAGCCCGGGGAACACAGGGTCCGGCTACACCTTC
TRBJ1-3 . TRBV28 . CASSRRGMGNTIYF TGTGCCAGCAGTAGAAGGGGAATGGGAAACACCATATATTTT
TRBJ2-5 . TRBV29-1 . CSVERGGETQYF TGCAGCGTTGAAAGAGGGGGAGAGACCCAGTACTTC
TRBJ2-3 . TRBV27 . CASSPGFFAADTQYF TGTGCCAGCAGCCCCGGGTTTTTCGCGGCCGATACGCAGTATTTT
TRBJ1-2 TRBD1 TRBV14 . CASSHEGTAYGYTF TGTGCCAGCAGCCACGAAGGGACAGCCTATGGCTACACCTTC
TRBJ2-7 . TRBV15 few CATSRDLTYEQYF TGTGCCACCAGCAGAGATTTAACCTACGAGCAGTACTTC
TRBJ1-2 . TRBV9 . CASSKGGIGGYTF TGTGCCAGCAGCAAGGGGGGGATCGGTGGCTACACCTTC
TRBJ2-7 TRBD1 TRBV29-1 . CSALGTGDSYEQYF TGCAGCGCTCTTGGGACAGGGGATTCCTACGAGCAGTACTTC
TRBJ2-1 TRBD2 TRBV27 . CASSLSIRAAGGPIHEQFF TGTGCCAGCAGTTTATCGATAAGGGCCGCGGGAGGGCCTATACATGAGCAGTTCTTC
TRBJ1-5 . TRBV30 . CAWSDGRLRSNQPQHF TGTGCCTGGAGTGACGGCCGGTTGAGGTCGAATCAGCCCCAGCATTTT
TRBJ2-7 TRBD2 TRBV27 . CASSSLAGGSYEQYF TGTGCCAGCAGTTCCCTAGCGGGAGGCTCCTACGAGCAGTACTTC
TRBJ2-5 . TRBV11-2 . CATSRTEETQYF TGTGCCACTTCCAGGACAGAAGAGACCCAGTACTTC
TRBJ2-1 . TRBV27 . CASSLGNRGSLRSYNEQFF TGTGCCAGCAGTTTAGGGAATCGAGGGTCGTTACGCTCCTACAATGAGCAGTTCTTC
TRBJ1-6 TRBD1 TRBV15 . CATSRIGTGSEPLHF TGTGCCACCAGCAGAATAGGGACAGGGAGTGAACCCCTCCACTTT
TRBJ2-7 TRBD1 TRBV27 few CASSLLGTGASYEQYF TGTGCCAGCAGTTTATTGGGGACAGGGGCCTCCTACGAGCAGTACTTC
TRBJ2-2 . TRBV9 . CASSSRREGTGELFF TGTGCCAGCAGCTCCCGCCGCGAGGGTACCGGGGAGCTGTTTTTT